Described below is a single T cell receptor (beta chain) sequence and its context. Its antigen remains unknown. CD45RO/CCR7/CD25/CD127/CD95/CD27 separated CD4+ naive, central memory, regulatory and stem cell-like memory cells by sorting. Sorting gave populations that all exceeded 95% purity. The data stem from a study of beta chain features in type 1 diabetes. Points from the study as a whole: Diminished insertions and augmented deletions at VDJ junctions characterized type 1 diabetes patients.

Every bit of the isolated RNA underwent reverse transcription, so sequencing read expressed TCRB transcripts. The protocol was immunoSEQ multiplex PCR, while the TCRdb copy is restricted to in-frame clones and leaves out a portion. In the table there are 150,000 or so clones, approximately 9.1% of which are singletons. The CDR3 contains 13 residues. The germline V gene has CDR1 LNHDA and CDR2 SQIVND (reference sequence). The V end lost 6 bases, the J end lost 2 bases, and 10 bases lay between the germline ends. The TCR sequence derives from a woman aged 18 to 35 in good health. Source material: central memory CD4+ T cells from blood. The J gene is TRBJ1-2, the V gene TRBV19, with no clear D. CDR3 bases: TGTGCCAGTAGCCCCGACACCAACTATGGCTACACCTTC. Protein sequence: CASSPDTNYGYTF.